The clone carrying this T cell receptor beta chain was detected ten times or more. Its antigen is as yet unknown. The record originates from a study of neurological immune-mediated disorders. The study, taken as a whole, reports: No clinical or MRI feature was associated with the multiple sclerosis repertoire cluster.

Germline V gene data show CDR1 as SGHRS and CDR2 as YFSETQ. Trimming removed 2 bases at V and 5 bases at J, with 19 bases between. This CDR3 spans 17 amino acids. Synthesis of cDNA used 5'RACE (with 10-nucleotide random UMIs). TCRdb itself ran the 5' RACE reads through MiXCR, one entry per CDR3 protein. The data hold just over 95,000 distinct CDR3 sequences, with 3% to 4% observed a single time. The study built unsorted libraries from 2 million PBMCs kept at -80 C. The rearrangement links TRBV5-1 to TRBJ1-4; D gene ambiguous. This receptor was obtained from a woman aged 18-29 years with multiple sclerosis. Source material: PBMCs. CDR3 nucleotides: TGCGCCAGCAGCTTCAGGCCAAGGACTCAGCGGAATGAAAAACTGTTTTTT. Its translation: CASSFRPRTQRNEKLFF.